The entry that follows covers one TCR beta chain sequence. Its antigen is as yet unknown. The sample is drawn from a study of long-term antiretroviral therapy in people with HIV. Study-wide results and limits: Information on adherence, resistance and therapy changes was unavailable. Diversity went up after ART and still fell short of transplant donor controls. Spans of CDR3 length were tighter for HIV repertoires than for controls.

They ran version v3.0 of the immunoSEQ assay at survey level. The assay was immunoSEQ multiplex PCR, and TCRdb's table has in-frame clones only and misses some. The table lists about 20,000 clones, about 81% of them singletons. Donors each had at least one pre-ART PBMC sample and at least two post-ART ones. The receptor comes from a woman aged 50 to 60 with HIV. Sequenced here: unsorted PBMCs, sampled 0.3 years after starting antiretroviral therapy.

CDR3 in amino acids: CASSPWGQGQTSHGYTF. The CDR3 nucleotides are TGTGCCAGCTCACCATGGGGACAGGGCCAAACGTCTCATGGCTACACCTTC. The V gene is TRBV18, the J gene TRBJ1-2; 9 nucleotides line up with TRBD1. Trimming removed 2 bases from V and 6 bases from J; junction bases left unmatched: 13. CDR1 and CDR2 from the germline V gene are KGHSH and LQKENI. The CDR3 contains 17 residues.